This T cell receptor beta chain is from a study of T cell responses to AZD1222 COVID-19 vaccine. Using immunoSEQ multiplex PCR, the repertoire was profiled, and TCRdb retains in-frame clones only, with some absent. This sample has over 85,000 clones; 70% to 90% occur once, and the top ten carry 3.2%. This clone was recorded once. Its antigen is unknown. V lost 4 bases and J lost 6, with 18 bases in between. Germline lookup yields CDR1 SGHTA and CDR2 FQGNSA. This CDR3 comprises 15 residues. Regarding the study as a whole: Only a handful of individuals given AZD1222 were seropositive at baseline.

Sample: peripheral blood, taken on day 0 of AZD1222 vaccination. The TCR comes from an adult in good health. This rearrangement joins TRBV7-2 to TRBJ1-2, with D maybe TRBD1 (5 bases). The CDR3 reads CASSWPGRGVDGYTF. The DNA for the CDR3 is TGTGCCAGCAGCTGGCCCGGGAGGGGCGTAGATGGCTACACCTTC.